The clone carrying this T cell receptor (beta chain) was counted between two and nine times. Its antigen is unidentified. These data come from a study of T cells after posttransplantation cyclophosphamide. Regarding the study as a whole: Tissue-infiltrating T cells from skin or gut overlapped little with blood T cells. Later post-transplant blood repertoires were often dominated by donor CD8+ memory clones. Recipient CMV seropositivity and CMV reactivation strongly tracked TRB clonality.

Method: immunoSEQ multiplex PCR; TCRdb's copy keeps in-frame clones and lacks some. Of about 46,000 clones in the sample, roughly 93% were seen once. This clonotype was obtained from a woman in her fifties or sixties in good health and a related stem cell transplant donor. Specimen: PBMCs.

The CDR3 nucleotides read TGTGCCAGCTCCCCGGTCCTGTCTGTGGCTAATGAAAAACTGTTTTTT. Protein: CASSPVLSVANEKLFF. The V call is TRBV18, the J call TRBJ1-4; no definite D call. Germline CDR1 is KGHSH and CDR2 is LQKENI. V was clipped by 6 bases and J by 3 bases, with 17 bases between them. This CDR3 comprises 16 residues.